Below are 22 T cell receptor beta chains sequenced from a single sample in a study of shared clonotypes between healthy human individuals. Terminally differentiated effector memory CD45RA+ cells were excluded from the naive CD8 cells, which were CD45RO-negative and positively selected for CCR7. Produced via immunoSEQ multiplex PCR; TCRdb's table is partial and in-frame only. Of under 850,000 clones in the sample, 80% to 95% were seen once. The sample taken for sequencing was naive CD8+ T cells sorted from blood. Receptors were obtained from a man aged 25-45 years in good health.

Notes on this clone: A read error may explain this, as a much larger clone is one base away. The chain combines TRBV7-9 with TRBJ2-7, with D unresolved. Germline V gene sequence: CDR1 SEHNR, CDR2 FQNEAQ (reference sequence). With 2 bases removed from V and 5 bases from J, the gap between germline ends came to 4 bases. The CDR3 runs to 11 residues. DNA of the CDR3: TGTGCCAGCAGCTTATCAGACGAGCAGTACTTC. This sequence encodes CASSLSDEQYF.

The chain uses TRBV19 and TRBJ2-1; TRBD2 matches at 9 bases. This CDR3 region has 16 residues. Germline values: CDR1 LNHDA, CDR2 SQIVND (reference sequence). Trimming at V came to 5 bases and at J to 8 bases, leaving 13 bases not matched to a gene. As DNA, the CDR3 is TGTGCCAGTAGTCTGATAGCGGGAGAGGTAAGCGATGAGCAGTTCTTC. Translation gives CASSLIAGEVSDEQFF.

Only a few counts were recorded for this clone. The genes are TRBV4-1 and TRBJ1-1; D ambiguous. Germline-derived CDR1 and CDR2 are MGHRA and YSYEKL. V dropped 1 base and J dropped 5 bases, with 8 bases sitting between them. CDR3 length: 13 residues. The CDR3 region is CASSQVIGTEAFF. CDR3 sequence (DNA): TGCGCCAGCAGCCAAGTAATAGGTACTGAAGCTTTCTTT.

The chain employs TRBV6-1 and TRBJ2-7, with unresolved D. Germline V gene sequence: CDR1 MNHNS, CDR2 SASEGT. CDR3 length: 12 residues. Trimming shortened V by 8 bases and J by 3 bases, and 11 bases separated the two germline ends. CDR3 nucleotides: TGTGCCAGCCCCTCCGGTTACTACGAGCAGTACTTC. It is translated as CASPSGYYEQYF.

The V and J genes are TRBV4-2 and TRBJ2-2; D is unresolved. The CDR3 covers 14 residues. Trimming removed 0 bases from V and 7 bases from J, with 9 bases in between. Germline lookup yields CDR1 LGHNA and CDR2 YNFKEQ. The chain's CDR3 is CASSQDKFSGELFF. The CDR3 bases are TGTGCCAGCAGCCAAGACAAGTTTAGCGGGGAGCTGTTTTTT.

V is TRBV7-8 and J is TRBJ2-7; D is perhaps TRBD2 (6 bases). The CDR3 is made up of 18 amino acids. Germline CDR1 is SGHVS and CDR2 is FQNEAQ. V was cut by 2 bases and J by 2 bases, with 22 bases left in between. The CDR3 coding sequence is TGTGCCAGCAGCTTACCACCCGTAGGCACATGGGAGGCCTACGAGCAGTACTTC. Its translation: CASSLPPVGTWEAYEQYF.

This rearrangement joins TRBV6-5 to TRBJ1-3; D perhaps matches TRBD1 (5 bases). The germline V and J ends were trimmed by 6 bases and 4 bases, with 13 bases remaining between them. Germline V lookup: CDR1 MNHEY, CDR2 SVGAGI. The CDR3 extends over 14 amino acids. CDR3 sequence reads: CASRIGGSGNTIYF. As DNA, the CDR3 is TGTGCCAGCAGGATTGGGGGGTCAGGAAACACCATATATTTT.

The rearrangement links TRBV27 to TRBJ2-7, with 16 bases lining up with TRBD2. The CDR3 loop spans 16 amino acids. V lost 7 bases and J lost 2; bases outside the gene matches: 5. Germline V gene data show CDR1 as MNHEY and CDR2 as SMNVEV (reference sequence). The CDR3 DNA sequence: TGTGCCAGCATGGGGACTAGCGGGAGGGGGGCCTACGAGCAGTACTTC. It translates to CASMGTSGRGAYEQYF.

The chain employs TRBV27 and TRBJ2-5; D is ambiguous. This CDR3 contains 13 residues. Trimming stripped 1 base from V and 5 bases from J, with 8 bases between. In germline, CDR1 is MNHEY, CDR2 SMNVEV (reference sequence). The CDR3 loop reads CASSLWGRETQYF. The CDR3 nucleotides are TGTGCCAGCAGTTTATGGGGAAGGGAGACCCAGTACTTC.

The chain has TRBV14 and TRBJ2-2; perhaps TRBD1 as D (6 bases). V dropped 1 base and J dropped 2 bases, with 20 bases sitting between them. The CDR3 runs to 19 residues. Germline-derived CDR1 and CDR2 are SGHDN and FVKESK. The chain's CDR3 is CASSQGPGHLTTNTGELFF. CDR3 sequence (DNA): TGTGCCAGCAGCCAAGGCCCGGGACACCTCACGACCAACACCGGGGAGCTGTTTTTT.

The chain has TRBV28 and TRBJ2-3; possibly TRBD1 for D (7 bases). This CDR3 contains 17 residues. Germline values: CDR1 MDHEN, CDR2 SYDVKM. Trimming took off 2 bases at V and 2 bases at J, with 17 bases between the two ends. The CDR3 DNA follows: TGTGCCAGCAGTTTAGAGGGCAGGGGGGCAAACACAGATACGCAGTATTTT. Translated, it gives CASSLEGRGANTDTQYF.

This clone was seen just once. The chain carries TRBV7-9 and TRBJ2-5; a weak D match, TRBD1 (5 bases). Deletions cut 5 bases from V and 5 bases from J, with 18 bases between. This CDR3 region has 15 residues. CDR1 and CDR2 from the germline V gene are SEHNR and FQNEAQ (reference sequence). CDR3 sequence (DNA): TGTGCCAGCAGCCCCCCTGCCACAGGTGAGGAGACCCAGTACTTC. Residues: CASSPPATGEETQYF.

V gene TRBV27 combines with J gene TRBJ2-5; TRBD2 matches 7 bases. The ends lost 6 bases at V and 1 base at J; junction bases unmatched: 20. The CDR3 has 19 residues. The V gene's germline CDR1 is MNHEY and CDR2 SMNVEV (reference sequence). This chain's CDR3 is CASSNWGGETGASQETQYF. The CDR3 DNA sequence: TGTGCCAGCAGCAATTGGGGGGGTGAAACAGGCGCCTCCCAAGAGACCCAGTACTTC.

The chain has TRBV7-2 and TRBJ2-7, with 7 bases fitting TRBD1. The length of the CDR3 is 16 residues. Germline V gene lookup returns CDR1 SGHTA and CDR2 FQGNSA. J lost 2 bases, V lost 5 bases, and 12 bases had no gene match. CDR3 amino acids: CASSPRDSQNAYEQYF. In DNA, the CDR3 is TGTGCCAGCAGCCCACGGGACAGCCAAAATGCCTACGAGCAGTACTTC.

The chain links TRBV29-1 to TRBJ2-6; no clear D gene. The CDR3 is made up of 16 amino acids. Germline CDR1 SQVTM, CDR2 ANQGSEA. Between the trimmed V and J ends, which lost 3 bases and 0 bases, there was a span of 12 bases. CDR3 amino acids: CSVEIRKRSGANVLTF. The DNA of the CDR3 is TGCAGCGTTGAGATCCGAAAACGCTCTGGGGCCAACGTCCTGACTTTC.

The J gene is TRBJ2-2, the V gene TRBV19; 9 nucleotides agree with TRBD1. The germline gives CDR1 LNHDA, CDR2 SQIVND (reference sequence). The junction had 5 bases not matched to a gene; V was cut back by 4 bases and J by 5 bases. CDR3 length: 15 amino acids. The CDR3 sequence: CASSRGQGWTGELFF. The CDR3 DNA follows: TGTGCCAGTAGTAGGGGACAGGGTTGGACCGGGGAGCTGTTTTTT.

In nucleotides, the CDR3 is TGTGCCAGCAGTGAAGAGGACAGGGACTTCGAGCAGTTCTTC. Translated: CASSEEDRDFEQFF. This chain uses TRBV5-5 with TRBJ2-1; TRBD1 agrees at 8 bases. The J segment lost 10 bases and the V segment lost 5 bases, leaving 11 bases of the junction unmatched. Germline CDR1 reads SGHKS; CDR2 reads YYEKEE (reference sequence). The CDR3 totals 14 residues.

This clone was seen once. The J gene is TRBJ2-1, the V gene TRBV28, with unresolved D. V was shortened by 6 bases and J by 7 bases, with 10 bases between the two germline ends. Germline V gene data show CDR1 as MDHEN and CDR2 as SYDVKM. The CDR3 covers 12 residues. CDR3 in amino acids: CASSPTGNEQFF. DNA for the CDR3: TGTGCCAGCAGCCCCACCGGAAATGAGCAGTTCTTC.

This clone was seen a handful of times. This CDR3 reads CASSLETFNEKLFF. For the CDR3, the DNA is TGCGCCAGCAGCCTAGAGACATTCAATGAAAAACTGTTTTTT. This chain joins TRBV4-1 and TRBJ1-4; D gene ambiguous. The V and J ends lost 4 bases and 5 bases respectively, with 11 bases between them. The CDR3 runs to 14 residues. The germline CDR1 and CDR2 sequences are MGHRA and YSYEKL.

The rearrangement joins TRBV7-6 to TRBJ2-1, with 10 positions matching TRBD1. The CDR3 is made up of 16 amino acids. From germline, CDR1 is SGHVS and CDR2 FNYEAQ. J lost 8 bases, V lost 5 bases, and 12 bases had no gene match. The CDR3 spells CASSEEGTGVYDEQFF. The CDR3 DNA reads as TGTGCCAGCAGCGAGGAAGGGACAGGGGTATACGATGAGCAGTTCTTC.

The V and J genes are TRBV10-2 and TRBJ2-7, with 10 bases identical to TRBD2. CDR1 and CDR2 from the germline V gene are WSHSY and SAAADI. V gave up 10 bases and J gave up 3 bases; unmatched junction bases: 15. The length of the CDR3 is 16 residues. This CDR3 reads CATFAVGPSGGYEQYF. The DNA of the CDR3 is TGCGCCACGTTCGCCGTCGGGCCTAGCGGGGGCTACGAGCAGTACTTC.

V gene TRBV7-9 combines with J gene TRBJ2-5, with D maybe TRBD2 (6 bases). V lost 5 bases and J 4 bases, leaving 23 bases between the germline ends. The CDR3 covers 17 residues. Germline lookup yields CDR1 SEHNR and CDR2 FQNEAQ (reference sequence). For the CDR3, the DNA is TGTGCCAGCAGCCCAATGTCCCCAATCAAGCGGGCAGAGACCCAGTACTTC. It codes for CASSPMSPIKRAETQYF.